This entry lists 21 T cell receptor beta chains sequenced from one sample in a study of patients and donors after allogeneic stem cell transplantation. MiXCR was run by TCRdb on the RT-PCR reads, yielding one entry per CDR3 protein. The sample holds 920,000 or so distinct CDR3 sequences, roughly 17% seen once. Input material: blood, either unsorted or a sorted T cell fraction (not recorded which). The source of these receptors is a human donor who was either an allogeneic HSCT recipient or a stem cell or donor lymphocyte infusion donor (not recorded which). It is not recorded whose cells these are; they may come from a transplant donor.

The chain employs TRBV10-3 and TRBJ2-7; D remains unclear. Trimming took 0 bases from V and 4 from J, leaving 13 bases between them. The germline V gene encodes CDR1 ENHRY and CDR2 SYGVKD. The CDR3 extends over 15 amino acids. Written as DNA, the CDR3 is TGTGCCATCAGTGAGTCGTCCCCCCGGACGTACGAGCAGTACTTC. It translates to CAISESSPRTYEQYF.

This clonotype was counted a single time. The genes are TRBV4-1 and TRBJ2-1, with TRBD2 matching 12 bases. This CDR3 has 19 amino acids. V was clipped by 0 bases and J by 2 bases; unmatched bases: 8. CDR1 and CDR2 from the germline V gene are MGHRA and YSYEKL. The CDR3 coding sequence is TGCGCCAGCAGCCAAGACGCGACTAGCGGGGGAGTTACCTACAATGAGCAGTTCTTC. It encodes CASSQDATSGGVTYNEQFF.

This chain joins TRBV12-3 or TRBV12-4 and TRBJ2-5; the D gene is possibly TRBD2 (6 bases). The V end was cut by 3 bases, the J end by 4 bases, with 15 bases between. The CDR3 has 15 residues. The CDR3 spells CASSLTAGRAETQYF. The CDR3 region has the DNA TGTGCCAGCAGTTTGACCGCGGGACGGGCAGAGACCCAGTACTTC.

The V call is TRBV10-3, the J call TRBJ1-2; 7 nucleotides line up with TRBD1. Germline assignment: CDR1 ENHRY and CDR2 SYGVKD. Trimming cost V 6 bases and J 4 bases; bases outside gene matches: 11. The CDR3 length is 15 residues. The DNA of the CDR3 is TGTGCCATCAGAAGAACAGGGGAGGGAGGCTATGGCTACACCTTC. This encodes CAIRRTGEGGYGYTF.

The V call is TRBV20-1, the J call TRBJ1-1; 8 bases fit TRBD1. CDR1 is DFQATT, CDR2 SNEGSKA, per germline (reference sequence). V lost 1 base, J lost 11 bases, and 6 bases stayed unmatched. The CDR3 is made up of 12 amino acids. The chain's CDR3 is CSARGQGSYAFF. In DNA, the CDR3 is TGCAGTGCTAGAGGACAGGGGTCTTATGCTTTCTTT.

This clonotype was seen only a few times. This chain joins TRBV13 and TRBJ2-5, with 9 nucleotides matching TRBD2. The CDR3 is made up of 14 amino acids. Germline loops: CDR1 PRHDT, CDR2 FYEKMQ (reference sequence). Trimming removed 9 bases from V and 2 bases from J; junction bases left unmatched: 7. CDR3 sequence (DNA): TGTGCCAGTAATAGCGGGAGTAAACAAGAGACCCAGTACTTC. This sequence encodes CASNSGSKQETQYF.

V usage is TRBV20-1 and J usage is TRBJ1-1; no reliable D call. The CDR3 is 15 residues long. The germline V gene encodes CDR1 DFQATT and CDR2 SNEGSKA (reference sequence). V was cut by 5 bases and J by 0 bases, with 16 bases left in between. CDR3 sequence: CSALRGSLMNTEAFF. The CDR3 DNA reads TGCAGTGCTCTCCGGGGATCCCTCATGAACACTGAAGCTTTCTTT.

The V gene is TRBV12-3 or TRBV12-4, the J gene TRBJ1-4, with TRBD1 matching 8 bases. Trimming at V came to 5 bases and at J to 5 bases, leaving 7 bases not matched to a gene. The CDR3 is 15 amino acids. CDR3 residues: CASSLRQGINEKLFF. CDR3 nucleotides: TGTGCCAGCAGTCTCCGACAGGGGATAAATGAAAAACTGTTTTTT.

The chain carries TRBV12-3 or TRBV12-4 and TRBJ2-7; no firm D call. The CDR3 contains 14 residues. V was shortened by 5 bases and J by 7 bases, with 18 bases between the two germline ends. CDR3 residues: CASSIFPGMGEQYF. The DNA for the CDR3 is TGTGCCAGCAGTATTTTCCCAGGCATGGGGGAGCAGTACTTC.

The chain couples TRBV29-1 to TRBJ2-1, with D possibly matching TRBD2 (6 bases). The CDR3 sequence is 12 residues long. Germline lookup yields CDR1 SQVTM and CDR2 ANQGSEA. V was pared by 4 bases and J by 5 bases, with 9 bases between. The CDR3 DNA reads as TGCAGCGTTGGTGGCGGGAACAATGAGCAGTTCTTC. Translation gives CSVGGGNNEQFF.

This clonotype has more than one count but fewer than ten. The rearrangement uses TRBV2 and TRBJ2-7; 9 nucleotides line up with TRBD1. Trimming took 1 base from V and 4 from J; bases not matched to a gene: 2. The CDR3 contains 14 residues. Germline assignment: CDR1 SNHLY and CDR2 FYNNEI. The CDR3: CASSEETGGYEQYF. Written as DNA, the CDR3 is TGTGCCAGCAGTGAAGAGACAGGGGGTTACGAGCAGTACTTC.

This clonotype was counted only a few times. The chain joins TRBV7-9 to TRBJ1-4, with unresolved D. CDR3 size: 16 residues. CDR1 SEHNR and CDR2 FQNEAQ come from the germline V gene (reference sequence). Trimming took 1 base from V and 0 from J, leaving 9 bases between them. The CDR3 DNA follows: TGTGCCAGCAGCTTAGATGCGGGTGCAACTAATGAAAAACTGTTTTTT. Protein: CASSLDAGATNEKLFF.

The genes are TRBV4-2 and TRBJ2-1; perhaps D is TRBD1 or TRBD2 (5 bases each). Trimming took 0 bases from V and 7 from J, leaving 19 bases between them. Germline V gene lookup returns CDR1 LGHNA and CDR2 YNFKEQ. The CDR3 loop spans 17 amino acids. CDR3 bases: TGTGCCAGCAGCCAAGAGCGGACACTAGATGTGAGAAATGAGCAGTTCTTC. As protein: CASSQERTLDVRNEQFF.

This chain joins TRBV4-2 and TRBJ1-4; no clear D gene. The CDR3 is 15 amino acids. Looked up from germline, CDR1 is LGHNA and CDR2 is YNFKEQ. V lost 4 bases, J lost 4 bases, and 13 bases lay in between. CDR3 sequence (DNA): TGTGCCAGCAGCCGATCCCCATCTGGTAATGAAAAACTGTTTTTT. Protein product: CASSRSPSGNEKLFF.

This clonotype was counted between two and nine times. The rearrangement uses TRBV29-1 and TRBJ2-7; 9 positions agree with TRBD1. The CDR3 sequence is 12 residues long. Germline values: CDR1 SQVTM, CDR2 ANQGSEA. V was clipped by 6 bases and J by 4 bases; unmatched bases: 4. CDR3 sequence (DNA): TGCAGCGTACAGGGGGCTATTTACGAGCAGTACTTC. Its protein product is CSVQGAIYEQYF.

The rearrangement links TRBV3-1 to TRBJ2-3, with D tentatively TRBD2 (5 bases). The CDR3 totals 14 residues. Germline loops: CDR1 LGHDT, CDR2 YNNKEL (reference sequence). Trimming removed 5 bases from V and 2 bases from J, with 11 bases in between. CDR3 nucleotide sequence: TGTGCCAGCAGCTACGGGGTTCTCACAGATACGCAGTATTTT. Its translation: CASSYGVLTDTQYF.

In its sample, this clonotype was seen a few times. V usage is TRBV7-6 and J usage is TRBJ2-7, with 7 bases aligning to TRBD2. Trimming took 4 bases from V and 3 from J; bases not matched to a gene: 12. The CDR3 has 16 residues. CDR1 and CDR2 (germline): SGHVS, FNYEAQ. The CDR3 spells CASSSRERGSIYEQYF. Written as DNA, the CDR3 is TGTGCCAGCAGCTCCCGGGAGCGCGGGAGTATCTACGAGCAGTACTTC. Full variable domain (missing parts from reference TRBV7-6 and TRBJ2-7): GAGVSQSPRYKVTKRGQDVALRCDPISGHVSLYWYRQALGQGPEFLTYFNYEAQQDKSGLPNDRFSAERPEGSISTLTIQRTEQRDSAMYRCASSSRERGSIYEQYFGPGTRLTVT.

This clonotype has ten or more counts. The chain recombines TRBV9 with TRBJ2-7, with unresolved D. Trimming removed 0 bases at V and 3 bases at J, with 13 bases between. This CDR3 has 15 amino acids. CDR1 and CDR2 from the germline V gene are SGDLS and YYNGEE. The CDR3 loop reads CASSVAAGPLYEQYF. DNA for the CDR3: TGTGCCAGCAGCGTAGCGGCAGGACCCCTCTACGAGCAGTACTTC.

This clonotype was seen at least ten times. This chain connects TRBV20-1 to TRBJ2-1, with D tentatively TRBD1 or TRBD2 (5 bases each). Germline CDR1 reads DFQATT; CDR2 reads SNEGSKA (reference sequence). The CDR3 is made up of 15 amino acids. The V and J ends lost 0 bases and 5 bases respectively, with 14 bases between them. The CDR3 spells CSARDLVGTDNEQFF. CDR3 DNA sequence: TGCAGTGCTAGAGATCTGGTTGGGACGGACAATGAGCAGTTCTTC.

The table lists this clonotype with a few counts. This sequence joins TRBV24-1 and TRBJ2-6; D is ambiguous. In germline, CDR1 is KGHDR, CDR2 SFDVKD. Between the trimmed V and J ends, which lost 3 bases and 0 bases, there was a span of 5 bases. The CDR3 has 15 amino acids. CDR3 protein: CATSDGPSGANVLTF. CDR3 sequence (DNA): TGTGCCACCAGTGATGGACCCTCTGGGGCCAACGTCCTGACTTTC.

The J gene is TRBJ1-2, the V gene TRBV6-1, with unresolved D. Trimming stripped 5 bases from V and 8 bases from J, with 21 bases between. Germline loops: CDR1 MNHNS, CDR2 SASEGT. There are 15 residues in the CDR3. The CDR3 sequence is CASSRFGFSSKGYTF. The CDR3 DNA reads as TGTGCCAGCAGTCGATTCGGTTTCTCCTCTAAGGGCTACACCTTC.